These 32 T cell receptor beta chains were all obtained from the same sample, sequenced in a study of PD-1 blockade in classical Hodgkin lymphoma. Every patient had relapsed following autologous stem cell transplantation, and cohorts differed in brentuximab vedotin exposure. The data were produced by immunoSEQ multiplex PCR, yet TCRdb's version contains in-frame clones alone and is incomplete. The sample lists around 99,000 clones; roughly four fifths were seen once. This sample comprised peripheral blood mononuclear cells (PBMCs), obtained before the second cycle of nivolumab. The source is a human donor with classical Hodgkin lymphoma.

The chain is built from TRBV30 and TRBJ2-7; 11 bases line up with TRBD2. CDR3 length equals 14 residues. Per germline, CDR1 GTSNPN and CDR2 SVGIG (reference sequence). V lost 4 bases, J lost 4 bases, and 6 bases stayed unmatched. CDR3 amino acids: CAWKTSGSYYEQYF. CDR3 coding DNA: TGTGCCTGGAAAACTAGCGGGAGTTATTACGAGCAGTACTTC.

This chain uses TRBV30 with TRBJ2-3; 7 bases map to TRBD2. V lost 4 bases and J lost 2; bases outside the gene matches: 12. Germline lookup yields CDR1 GTSNPN and CDR2 SVGIG (reference sequence). The CDR3 contains 16 residues. The CDR3, as DNA: TGTGCCTGGACCCGCGGGGGTCTCCTACCCACAGATACGCAGTATTTT. Translated: CAWTRGGLLPTDTQYF.

V gene TRBV10-3 combines with J gene TRBJ1-1, with D possibly TRBD1 on 5 matching bases. The V gene lost 2 bases and the J gene lost 5 bases, with 15 bases spanning the gap. The CDR3 consists of 15 residues. Germline CDR1 and CDR2: ENHRY and SYGVKD. CDR3 coding DNA: TGTGCCATCAGTGAGATGGGCGGGGCAGGGACTGAAGCTTTCTTT. Translation gives CAISEMGGAGTEAFF.

The chain combines TRBV5-1 with TRBJ2-7; 12 positions match TRBD2. With 0 bases clipped from V and 6 bases from J, the junction kept 13 bases outside the gene matches. CDR1 is SGHRS, CDR2 YFSETQ, per germline. The CDR3 totals 18 residues. DNA for the CDR3: TGCGCCAGCAGCTTGGTTCCTAGCGGGAGGGCCCAAGGGTTCGAGCAGTACTTC. Its protein is CASSLVPSGRAQGFEQYF.

The chain links TRBV5-4 to TRBJ2-1; 10 nucleotides line up with TRBD2. The CDR3 has 14 residues. Losses at the gene ends were 4 bases for V and 8 bases for J; bases not matched to a gene: 6. CDR1 and CDR2 (germline): SGHNT, YYREEE (reference sequence). The CDR3 protein is CASSRAGGYDEQFF. Written as DNA, the CDR3 is TGTGCCAGCAGCCGAGCGGGAGGGTATGATGAGCAGTTCTTC.

This clone was found many times. The rearrangement links TRBV11-2 to TRBJ1-2, with D hard to call. Trimming shortened V by 6 bases and J by 2 bases, and 13 bases separated the two germline ends. Germline values: CDR1 SGHAT, CDR2 FQNNGV. The CDR3 loop spans 14 amino acids. The CDR3 bases are TGTGCCAGCAGACCCCTTCAGGAGAACTATGGCTACACCTTC. Translation: CASRPLQENYGYTF.

The chain is built from TRBV19 and TRBJ2-1; the D gene could be TRBD1 or TRBD2 (5 bases each). Trimming stripped 1 base from V and 7 bases from J, with 8 bases between. Germline CDR1 is LNHDA and CDR2 is SQIVND (reference sequence). CDR3 length: 13 residues. Here the CDR3 reads CASSIGWGNEQFF. DNA for the CDR3: TGTGCCAGTAGTATAGGATGGGGGAATGAGCAGTTCTTC.

V usage is TRBV27 and J usage is TRBJ1-2; D is ambiguous. Between the trimmed V and J ends, which lost 5 bases and 4 bases, there was a span of 20 bases. The CDR3 is made up of 16 amino acids. The germline V gene encodes CDR1 MNHEY and CDR2 SMNVEV (reference sequence). CDR3 residues: CASSLSSPPGGYGYTF. The CDR3 DNA reads TGTGCCAGCAGTCTCTCTTCCCCCCCGGGAGGCTATGGCTACACCTTC.

This chain's CDR3 is CASSYSRTRQETQYF. DNA of the CDR3: TGTGCCAGCAGTTACTCAAGGACGAGACAAGAGACCCAGTACTTC. V and J are TRBV6-5 and TRBJ2-5; D is unresolved. Germline CDR1 and CDR2: MNHEY and SVGAGI. The V gene lost 0 bases and the J gene lost 2 bases, with 10 bases spanning the gap. The CDR3 extends over 15 amino acids.

In DNA form, the CDR3 reads TGTGCCAGCAGATGGGGGCCTAATGAAAAACTGTTTTTT. Protein: CASRWGPNEKLFF. The V call is TRBV28, the J call TRBJ1-4, with D tentatively TRBD1 (6 bases). This CDR3 comprises 13 residues. Germline V gene lookup returns CDR1 MDHEN and CDR2 SYDVKM. Trimming removed 6 bases from V and 3 bases from J, with 8 bases in between.

V and J are TRBV6-6 and TRBJ2-2; no reliable D call. The germline V and J ends were trimmed by 2 bases and 6 bases, with 10 bases remaining between them. The CDR3 length is 14 residues. The V gene's germline CDR1 is MNHNY and CDR2 SVGAGI (reference sequence). CDR3 protein: CASSYRTGSGELFF. The CDR3 DNA follows: TGTGCCAGCAGTTACCGTACCGGCTCCGGGGAGCTGTTTTTT.

This sequence joins TRBV14 and TRBJ1-1; D gene uncertain. The CDR3 has 13 residues. The germline CDR1 and CDR2 sequences are SGHDN and FVKESK. Trimming left V 5 bases short and J 2 bases short, with 9 bases between. CDR3 region: CASSVGLNTEAFF. For the CDR3, the DNA is TGTGCCAGCAGCGTCGGACTCAACACTGAAGCTTTCTTT.

This clone was seen more than once but under ten times. The chain recombines TRBV20-1 with TRBJ1-2; possible D gene TRBD1, 5 bases. Germline V gives CDR1 DFQATT, CDR2 SNEGSKA (reference sequence). The CDR3 contains 9 residues. Trimming left V 5 bases short and J 8 bases short, with 6 bases between. The CDR3 reads CSAEGGYTF. Written as DNA, the CDR3 is TGCAGTGCTGAGGGGGGCTACACCTTC.

The V call is TRBV7-2, the J call TRBJ2-2; unclear D gene. Trimming shortened V by 2 bases and J by 7 bases, and 17 bases separated the two germline ends. The CDR3 totals 16 residues. Germline V CDR1 and CDR2: SGHTA, FQGNSA. The CDR3 region is CASSLMGRRVGGELFF. CDR3 nucleotide sequence: TGTGCCAGCAGCTTAATGGGTCGTAGGGTAGGCGGGGAGCTGTTTTTT.

This clone is a singleton in its sample. CDR3 sequence: CASSPYDNEQFF. The CDR3 DNA sequence: TGTGCCAGCTCACCGTATGACAATGAGCAGTTCTTC. The rearrangement links TRBV18 to TRBJ2-1, with D hard to call. There are 12 residues in the CDR3. V dropped 3 bases and J dropped 5 bases, with 5 bases sitting between them. Looked up from germline, CDR1 is KGHSH and CDR2 is LQKENI. Full variable domain (remainder filled in from reference TRBV18 and TRBJ2-1): NAGVMQNPRHLVRRRGQEARLRCSPMKGHSHVYWYRQLPEEGLKFMVYLQKENIIDESGMPKERFSAEFPKEGPSILRIQQVVRGDSAAYFCASSPYDNEQFFGPGTRLTVL.

V and J are TRBV19 and TRBJ2-7, with a possible D match to TRBD2 (6 bases). The CDR3 is 15 amino acids. The germline V and J ends were trimmed by 5 bases and 0 bases, with 14 bases remaining between them. The germline CDR1 and CDR2 sequences are LNHDA and SQIVND (reference sequence). The CDR3 DNA reads TGTGCCAGTAGTCACCGTCGGGGGAGCTCCTACGAGCAGTACTTC. It encodes CASSHRRGSSYEQYF.

This chain joins TRBV6-4 and TRBJ2-5; 7 bases map to TRBD1. Germline V gene data show CDR1 as MRHNA and CDR2 as SNTAGT. The CDR3 extends over 16 amino acids. J gave up 2 bases and V 6 bases, and 12 bases lay outside the gene matches. The CDR3, as DNA: TGTGCCAGCAGGCCCCGTCCCGGGACAGCTCAAGAGACCCAGTACTTC. It translates to CASRPRPGTAQETQYF.

The V gene is TRBV5-5, the J gene TRBJ1-2, with D hard to call. With 6 bases removed from V and 4 bases from J, the gap between germline ends came to 16 bases. This CDR3 spans 14 amino acids. Germline-derived CDR1 and CDR2 are SGHKS and YYEKEE (reference sequence). CDR3 DNA: TGTGCCAGCACCTCCAGGACGACCGCCTATGGCTACACCTTC. It codes for CASTSRTTAYGYTF. The whole variable domain, remainder taken from reference TRBV5-5 and TRBJ1-2, is DAGVTQSPTHLIKTRGQQVTLRCSPISGHKSVSWYQQVLGQGPQFIFQYYEKEERGRGNFPDRFSARQFPNYSSELNVNALLLGDSALYLCASTSRTTAYGYTFGSGTRLTVV.

The V and J genes are TRBV10-3 and TRBJ1-1; TRBD1 agrees at 9 bases. CDR1 is ENHRY, CDR2 SYGVKD, per germline. V dropped 6 bases and J dropped 7; count of bases not matched to a gene: 3. This CDR3 comprises 12 residues. In nucleotides, the CDR3 is TGTGCCATCAGCGGGACAGGGCTTGAAGCTTTCTTT. Translated, it gives CAISGTGLEAFF.

The V and J genes are TRBV9 and TRBJ2-3; 14 bases map to TRBD2. This CDR3 region has 16 residues. Germline V gene lookup returns CDR1 SGDLS and CDR2 YYNGEE. The trim removed 4 bases at V and 5 bases at J, leaving 6 bases unmatched. The CDR3 loop reads CASSPGTSGSVDTQYF. The CDR3 DNA follows: TGTGCCAGCAGCCCTGGGACTAGCGGGAGCGTAGATACGCAGTATTTT.

The chain joins TRBV28 to TRBJ1-6; D ambiguous. From germline, CDR1 is MDHEN and CDR2 SYDVKM. V gave up 6 bases and J gave up 12 bases, with 9 bases separating them. This CDR3 comprises 11 residues. CDR3 bases: TGTGCCAGCAGACTGACGGGACCCCTCCACTTT. Translating it yields CASRLTGPLHF.

The V call is TRBV2, the J call TRBJ2-3; 10 nucleotides line up with TRBD2. Germline loops: CDR1 SNHLY, CDR2 FYNNEI. J lost 1 base, V lost 7 bases, and 8 bases had no gene match. This CDR3 spans 16 amino acids. The chain's CDR3 is CASTPGSGRGTDTQYF. CDR3 in DNA: TGTGCCAGCACCCCCGGAAGCGGGAGGGGCACAGATACGCAGTATTTT. The whole variable domain, remainder taken from reference TRBV2 and TRBJ2-3, is EPEVTQTPSHQVTQMGQEVILRCVPISNHLYFYWYRQILGQKVEFLVSFYNNEISEKSEIFDDQFSVERPDGSNFTLKIRSTKLEDSAMYFCASTPGSGRGTDTQYFGPGTRLTVL.

The rearrangement uses TRBV7-9 and TRBJ2-2; 7 bases match TRBD1. The CDR3 is made up of 14 amino acids. V shed 5 bases and J 5 bases; nucleotides not matched to a gene: 5. In germline, CDR1 is SEHNR, CDR2 FQNEAQ (reference sequence). For the CDR3, the DNA is TGTGCCAGCAGCGTTCCAGGGGGAACCGGGGAGCTGTTTTTT. Its protein product is CASSVPGGTGELFF.

The chain joins TRBV19 to TRBJ1-2, with D possibly matching TRBD1 (5 bases). Trimming took off 5 bases at V and 5 bases at J, with 18 bases between the two ends. This CDR3 region has 15 residues. CDR1 LNHDA and CDR2 SQIVND come from the germline V gene (reference sequence). CDR3 loop: CASSWQGATKYGYTF. The CDR3 nucleotides are TGTGCCAGTAGTTGGCAGGGCGCTACCAAATATGGCTACACCTTC.

This rearrangement joins TRBV28 to TRBJ2-1, with TRBD1 matching over 9 bases. The CDR3 runs 17 residues. The V segment lost 4 bases and the J segment 4 bases; nucleotides outside the gene matches: 11. Germline V gene data show CDR1 as MDHEN and CDR2 as SYDVKM. In DNA form, the CDR3 reads TGTGCCAGCAGTTCCGACAGGGGGATTCCCCTATACAATGAGCAGTTCTTC. Amino acids: CASSSDRGIPLYNEQFF.

The table lists this clone with a few counts. V is TRBV2 and J is TRBJ2-3; TRBD1 matches at 7 bases. V dropped 6 bases and J dropped 9; count of bases not matched to a gene: 15. The CDR3 has 15 residues. The germline V gene encodes CDR1 SNHLY and CDR2 FYNNEI. CDR3 in DNA: TGTGCCAGCAGCCCCACTCCAGGACAGGCCGGGACGCAGTATTTT. It encodes CASSPTPGQAGTQYF.

The chain combines TRBV5-1 with TRBJ1-2, with a tentative D call TRBD1 (6 bases). This CDR3 spans 12 amino acids. Germline V lookup: CDR1 SGHRS, CDR2 YFSETQ. V was shortened by 4 bases and J by 8 bases, with 12 bases between the two germline ends. The CDR3 loop reads CASSPEGGGYTF. In DNA form, the CDR3 reads TGCGCCAGCAGCCCGGAGGGGGGCGGCTACACCTTC.

The rearrangement links TRBV7-9 to TRBJ1-2; D is possibly TRBD1 (6 bases). CDR1 is SEHNR, CDR2 FQNEAQ, per germline (reference sequence). The CDR3 loop spans 14 amino acids. V dropped 4 bases and J dropped 7 bases, with 16 bases sitting between them. The CDR3 bases are TGTGCCAGCAGCTCCTCGACAGGAGCTCTTGGCTACACCTTC. Its translation is CASSSSTGALGYTF.

This clone was seen only once. This chain's CDR3 is CASSSGPSEQYF. In nucleotides, the CDR3 is TGTGCCAGCAGTTCGGGCCCGAGCGAGCAGTACTTC. The chain recombines TRBV28 with TRBJ2-7; no definite D call. Trimming took 4 bases from V and 6 from J, leaving 10 bases between them. This CDR3 is built from 12 residues. Germline V gene sequence: CDR1 MDHEN, CDR2 SYDVKM.

V and J are TRBV6-5 and TRBJ2-2; 7 nucleotides match TRBD2. J lost 6 bases, V lost 7 bases, and 11 bases had no gene match. Germline loops: CDR1 MNHEY, CDR2 SVGAGI. The CDR3 has 15 residues. CDR3 loop: CASKARGGPAGELFF. The CDR3 coding sequence is TGTGCCAGCAAAGCCCGGGGAGGGCCGGCCGGGGAGCTGTTTTTT.

The chain combines TRBV2 with TRBJ1-1; D possibly corresponds to TRBD1 (6 bases). CDR3 length: 13 amino acids. Germline values: CDR1 SNHLY, CDR2 FYNNEI. Trimming stripped 4 bases from V and 4 bases from J, with 10 bases between. The CDR3 sequence is CASSGGQFTEAFF. As DNA, the CDR3 is TGTGCCAGCAGTGGTGGACAGTTCACTGAAGCTTTCTTT.

As for this clone: One junction end does not reproduce the germline sequence, and a read error may be involved. The rearrangement joins TRBV7-2 to TRBJ1-3; D perhaps matches TRBD1 (6 bases). The length of the CDR3 is 19 residues. Looked up from germline, CDR1 is SGHTA and CDR2 is FQGNSA. CDR3 DNA: TGTGCCAGCAGTTTAGGTCCCCGAGGGGGGCAGGTATCTGGAAACACCATATATTTT. Translated: CASSLGPRGGQVSGNTIYF.